Shown below are 24 T cell receptor beta chains from a single sample sequenced in a study of blood T cell repertoires in COVID-19. Measured with immunoSEQ multiplex PCR; TCRdb has only the in-frame clones, and not every one. The sample yields fewer than 350,000 clones, approximately 81% seen once. The sequenced sample was peripheral blood. These receptors were obtained from a woman aged 60-75 years with active or convalescent COVID-19.

V gene TRBV12-3 or TRBV12-4 combines with J gene TRBJ1-2, with D perhaps TRBD1 (5 bases). V was pared by 3 bases and J by 3 bases, with 8 bases between. The CDR3 extends over 13 amino acids. The CDR3: CASSFPGDYGYTF. The CDR3, as DNA: TGTGCCAGCAGTTTTCCGGGGGACTATGGCTACACCTTC.

The chain carries TRBV30 and TRBJ1-1, with D perhaps matching TRBD1 (5 bases). CDR3 length: 13 amino acids. Germline V gene data show CDR1 as GTSNPN and CDR2 as SVGIG (reference sequence). Trimming took 1 base from V and 1 from J, leaving 7 bases between them. The CDR3 sequence: CAWSDGANTEAFF. DNA for the CDR3: TGTGCCTGGAGTGATGGGGCGAACACTGAAGCTTTCTTT.

The table lists this clone with many counts. This chain links TRBV3-1 (or the pseudogene TRBV3-2) with TRBJ1-6; tentatively, D is TRBD1 (6 bases). CDR3 length: 14 residues. Germline V gene lookup returns CDR1 LGHDT and CDR2 YNNKEL (reference sequence). V lost 6 bases and J 5 bases, leaving 11 bases between the germline ends. CDR3 coding DNA: TGTGCCAGCAGACTACAGGGAAATAATTCACCCCTCCACTTT. Amino acid sequence: CASRLQGNNSPLHF.

This clone was seen a few times. This chain uses TRBV5-1 with TRBJ2-1; TRBD2 agrees at 14 bases. The V and J ends lost 6 bases and 10 bases, in that order; junction bases with no gene match: 9. The germline CDR1 and CDR2 sequences are SGHRS and YFSETQ. The CDR3 runs to 15 residues. The CDR3 DNA reads as TGCGCCAGCACCTCGGGACTAGCGGGGGTAGAGGAGCAGTTCTTC. The encoded protein is CASTSGLAGVEEQFF.

V and J are TRBV12-3 or TRBV12-4 and TRBJ2-1, with D possibly being TRBD1 (6 bases). This CDR3 is built from 13 residues. V lost 6 bases, J lost 4 bases, and 10 bases lay in between. The CDR3 DNA follows: TGTGCCAGCAGGATACAGGGTTACAATGAGCAGTTCTTC. Translated: CASRIQGYNEQFF.

This clone is labeled medium-sized. V usage is TRBV29-1 and J usage is TRBJ2-7; possible D gene TRBD2, 5 bases. The V and J ends lost 7 bases and 3 bases respectively, with 13 bases between them. This CDR3 contains 12 residues. CDR1 is SQVTM and CDR2 is ANQGSEA in the germline V gene. The CDR3 spells CSARTDIYEQYF. For the CDR3, the DNA is TGCAGCGCGCGGACTGATATCTACGAGCAGTACTTC.

A single count supports this clone. V gene TRBV7-9 combines with J gene TRBJ1-3, with TRBD1 matching 9 bases. This CDR3 has 14 amino acids. Trimming took 7 bases from V and 10 from J; bases not matched to a gene: 11. Germline CDR1 reads SEHNR; CDR2 reads FQNEAQ (reference sequence). CDR3 amino acids: CASTPGTGTDTIYF. The CDR3 DNA follows: TGTGCCAGCACCCCGGGGACAGGGACTGATACCATATATTTT. Together with reference TRBV7-9 and TRBJ1-3, the CDR3 gives the full variable domain: DTGVSQNPRHKITKRGQNVTFRCDPISEHNRLYWYRQTLGQGPEFLTYFQNEAQLEKSRLLSDRFSAERPKGSFSTLEIQRTEQGDSAMYLCASTPGTGTDTIYFGEGSWLTVV.

V and J are TRBV4-3 and TRBJ2-1; the match to TRBD1 covers 10 bases. CDR3 length equals 16 residues. CDR1 is LGHNA and CDR2 is YSLEER in the germline V gene. Losses at the gene ends were 1 base for V and 5 bases for J; bases not matched to a gene: 5. CDR3 DNA sequence: TGCGCCAGCAGCCAAGCCCGGACAGGGGGGCACAATGAGCAGTTCTTC. Amino acid sequence: CASSQARTGGHNEQFF.

V gene TRBV10-3 combines with J gene TRBJ1-5; TRBD1 is a possible D gene (5 bases). CDR1 is ENHRY and CDR2 is SYGVKD in the germline V gene. The germline V and J ends were trimmed by 3 bases and 5 bases, with 8 bases remaining between them. The CDR3 spans 13 residues. CDR3 nucleotides: TGTGCCATCAGTGAATTCAGGGATCAGCCCCAGCATTTT. This translates into CAISEFRDQPQHF.

CDR3 sequence reads: CASSEGISGANVLTF. The CDR3 coding sequence is TGTGCCAGCAGCGAGGGCATCTCTGGGGCCAACGTCCTGACTTTC. The rearrangement joins TRBV5-6 to TRBJ2-6, with TRBD2 as a possible D gene (5 bases). V lost 4 bases, J lost 0 bases, and 8 bases lay in between. Germline V gene lookup returns CDR1 SGHDT and CDR2 YYEEEE. The CDR3 spans 15 residues.

The chain has TRBV7-9 and TRBJ2-1, with a tentative D call TRBD2 (6 bases). The length of the CDR3 is 15 residues. V was pared by 5 bases and J by 0 bases, with 11 bases between. Germline V gene data show CDR1 as SEHNR and CDR2 as FQNEAQ (reference sequence). The CDR3 is CASSDRGSSYNEQFF. The CDR3 coding sequence is TGTGCCAGCAGCGATCGGGGGAGCTCCTACAATGAGCAGTTCTTC. Using reference TRBV7-9 and TRBJ2-1 for the parts outside the CDR3, the full variable domain is DTGVSQNPRHKITKRGQNVTFRCDPISEHNRLYWYRQTLGQGPEFLTYFQNEAQLEKSRLLSDRFSAERPKGSFSTLEIQRTEQGDSAMYLCASSDRGSSYNEQFFGPGTRLTVL.

This clone was found a few times. The chain combines TRBV15 with TRBJ2-7, with TRBD2 matching over 8 bases. The germline V gene has CDR1 LNHNV and CDR2 YYDKDF (reference sequence). V trimming: 2 bases; J trimming: 3 bases; junction bases outside the gene matches: 6. The CDR3 is made up of 15 amino acids. CDR3 nucleotide sequence: TGTGCCACCAGCAGATCGGGGAGCGGGAGCTACGAGCAGTACTTC. It encodes CATSRSGSGSYEQYF.

The CDR3 region is CASSLATNTDTQYF. CDR3 DNA sequence: TGCGCCAGCAGCTTGGCCACTAACACAGATACGCAGTATTTT. This chain links TRBV5-1 with TRBJ2-3; D is uncertain. The CDR3 loop spans 14 amino acids. The V gene's germline CDR1 is SGHRS and CDR2 YFSETQ. The ends were cut back, 0 bases at V and 2 bases at J, with 7 bases in the middle.

The J gene is TRBJ2-5, the V gene TRBV6-2 or TRBV6-3; 9 positions match TRBD1. The CDR3 is 17 residues long. The trim removed 2 bases at V and 0 bases at J, leaving 7 bases unmatched. Germline CDR1 and CDR2: MNHEY and SVGEGT. The CDR3 loop reads CASSYGTGTGYQETQYF. CDR3 DNA: TGTGCCAGCAGTTACGGTACCGGGACAGGGTACCAAGAGACCCAGTACTTC.

CDR3 residues: CASSQGTGGHNEQFF. The CDR3 DNA is TGCGCCAGCAGCCAAGGGACAGGGGGACACAATGAGCAGTTCTTC. This chain links TRBV4-3 with TRBJ2-1; 10 bases are a match to TRBD1. The CDR3 length is 15 residues. The V gene's germline CDR1 is LGHNA and CDR2 YSLEER. Trimming cost V 1 base and J 5 bases; bases outside gene matches: 2.

This chain connects TRBV5-8 to TRBJ2-3; 8 bases map to TRBD2. With 3 bases clipped from V and 2 bases from J, the junction kept 5 bases outside the gene matches. The germline CDR1 and CDR2 sequences are SGHTS and YDEGEE. There are 15 residues in the CDR3. CDR3 sequence reads: CASSYGLAHTDTQYF. The CDR3 DNA reads TGTGCCAGCAGCTACGGACTAGCCCACACAGATACGCAGTATTTT.

This chain joins TRBV25-1 and TRBJ1-1; TRBD1 matches 7 bases. In germline, CDR1 is MGHDK, CDR2 SYGVNS. The CDR3 loop spans 15 amino acids. V shed 8 bases, J shed 5 bases, and the junction held 14 bases outside the gene matches. The CDR3 here is CASVLSRQGHTEAFF. DNA for the CDR3: TGTGCCAGCGTATTATCTCGACAGGGTCATACTGAAGCTTTCTTT.

The J gene is TRBJ2-7, the V gene TRBV5-6, with 7 bases lining up with TRBD1. J gave up 7 bases and V 0 bases, and 10 bases lay outside the gene matches. Germline assignment: CDR1 SGHDT and CDR2 YYEEEE. The CDR3 contains 15 residues. CDR3 sequence: CASSLGLTGFQEQYF. CDR3 coding DNA: TGTGCCAGCAGCTTGGGGTTGACAGGGTTTCAGGAGCAGTACTTC.

This clone was observed a few times. The rearrangement joins TRBV7-6 to TRBJ1-4, with a tentative D call TRBD1 (6 bases). The V end lost 5 bases, the J end lost 6 bases, and 19 bases lay between the germline ends. The CDR3 covers 16 residues. The V gene's germline CDR1 is SGHVS and CDR2 FNYEAQ. CDR3 DNA sequence: TGTGCCAGCAGCCCCGGGGTTGGCAGGGGAGATGAAAAACTGTTTTTT. This codes for CASSPGVGRGDEKLFF.

This clone was observed once. A junction end diverges from the germline sequence, so it may reflect a read error. For the CDR3, the DNA is TGTGCCAGTAGTCCCGCAGGGGCGAACGCTGAAGCTTTCTTT. This gives the protein CASSPAGANAEAFF. The chain has TRBV19 and TRBJ1-1, with a tentative D call TRBD1 (6 bases). Germline lookup yields CDR1 LNHDA and CDR2 SQIVND (reference sequence). The CDR3 has 14 residues.

V and J are TRBV3-1 (or the pseudogene TRBV3-2) and TRBJ2-7; TRBD1 matches 8 bases. The CDR3 has 15 residues. CDR1 LGHDT and CDR2 YNNKEL come from the germline V gene (reference sequence). J gave up 5 bases and V 4 bases, and 10 bases lay outside the gene matches. The chain's CDR3 is CASSLGTGVRNEQYF. DNA of the CDR3: TGTGCCAGCAGCCTTGGGACAGGAGTTAGGAACGAGCAGTACTTC.

The chain combines TRBV6-5 with TRBJ2-2; 10 nucleotides line up with TRBD2. Trimming removed 3 bases from V and 1 base from J; junction bases left unmatched: 2. Germline loops: CDR1 MNHEY, CDR2 SVGAGI. The CDR3 has 16 amino acids. The CDR3, as DNA: TGTGCCAGCAGTTATCGACTAGCGGGGAACACCGGGGAGCTGTTTTTT. It encodes CASSYRLAGNTGELFF.

V usage is TRBV29-1 and J usage is TRBJ2-1; 10 bases align to TRBD2. The trim removed 6 bases at V and 6 bases at J, leaving 11 bases unmatched. Per the germline V gene, CDR1 is SQVTM and CDR2 is ANQGSEA. This CDR3 has 15 amino acids. DNA for the CDR3: TGCAGCGTGGGAGCGGGGGGGTTATCTTTCAATGAGCAGTTCTTC. Encoded protein: CSVGAGGLSFNEQFF.

This clone has only one observation. This sequence joins TRBV7-8 and TRBJ1-1, with 8 bases identical to TRBD1. The CDR3 has 15 amino acids. Trimming at V came to 3 bases and at J to 7 bases, leaving 10 bases not matched to a gene. The germline CDR1 and CDR2 sequences are SGHVS and FQNEAQ. This CDR3 reads CASSFLIDRGGEAFF. DNA of the CDR3: TGTGCCAGCAGCTTCCTCATCGACAGGGGCGGTGAAGCTTTCTTT. The complete variable domain, with remaining parts taken from reference TRBV7-8 and TRBJ1-1, reads GAGVSQSPRYKVAKRGQDVALRCDPISGHVSLFWYQQALGQGPEFLTYFQNEAQLDKSGLPSDRFFAERPEGSVSTLKIQRTQQEDSAVYLCASSFLIDRGGEAFFGQGTRLTVV.